This T cell receptor beta chain comes out of a study of blood T cell repertoires in COVID-19. Per the germline V gene, CDR1 is MDHEN and CDR2 is SYDVKM. This CDR3 is built from 13 residues. Trimming shortened V by 3 bases and J by 6 bases, and 8 bases separated the two germline ends. As originally analysed: The assay estimated nucleated cells by amplifying reference gene primers. Repertoires were generated with immunoSEQ multiplex PCR, while TCRdb's copy carries only in-frame clones and drops some. The DNA gave D and trimming, while V, J and clone size come from that table. The sample yields 220,000 or so clones, approximately 91% seen once.

The V gene is TRBV28, the J gene TRBJ2-2; perhaps TRBD2 as D (6 bases). The source of this sequence is a man aged 55 to 69 who had recovered from COVID-19. Sequencing was done on a sample of peripheral blood. CDR3 in DNA: TGTGCCAGCAGTTTCAGGGAGGCCGGGGAGCTGTTTTTT. This gives the protein CASSFREAGELFF. The full variable domain, completed using reference TRBV28 and TRBJ2-2, is DVKVTQSSRYLVKRTGEKVFLECVQDMDHENMFWYRQDPGLGLRLIYFSYDVKMKEKGDIPEGYSVSREKKERFSLILESASTNQTSMYLCASSFREAGELFFGEGSRLTVL.